The 4 T cell receptor beta chains given below trace back to one sample, sequenced in a study of resident and recirculating memory T cells in vitiligo. TCRdb's table, derived via immunoSEQ multiplex PCR, lists solely in-frame clones and lacks some. The top ten hold about 5% of the sample, which has tens of thousands of clones, around 92% seen once. Sequencing used blood. These receptors came from a male donor with vitiligo.

The chain is built from TRBV5-4 and TRBJ2-7; 8 positions agree with TRBD2. Germline assignment: CDR1 SGHNT and CDR2 YYREEE (reference sequence). The CDR3 has 14 amino acids. The V gene end was trimmed by 0 bases and the J gene end by 6 bases; junction bases not matched to a gene: 5. The chain's CDR3 is CASSLGGLGVEQYF. The DNA of the CDR3 is TGTGCCAGCAGCTTGGGGGGACTAGGAGTCGAGCAGTACTTC.

The CDR3 sequence: CAHTPGGRQETQYF. The CDR3, as DNA: TGTGCCCACACCCCGGGGGGAAGGCAAGAGACCCAGTACTTC. The J gene is TRBJ2-5, the V gene TRBV6-6; 7 positions match TRBD2. Germline lookup yields CDR1 MNHNY and CDR2 SVGAGI (reference sequence). This CDR3 is 14 amino acids long. J was trimmed by 2 bases and V by 11 bases; bases with no gene match: 11.

The V call is TRBV10-3, the J call TRBJ2-3; 7 nucleotides line up with TRBD2. The CDR3 is 17 amino acids. V lost 7 bases, J lost 5 bases, and 18 bases stayed unmatched. CDR1 ENHRY and CDR2 SYGVKD come from the germline V gene. CDR3 residues: CAITAGALSMSGDTQYF. Here the CDR3 DNA reads TGTGCCATCACGGCGGGAGCCCTCTCCATGTCTGGAGATACGCAGTATTTT.

This chain links TRBV4-1 with TRBJ2-1; a possible D gene is TRBD1 (5 bases). Germline V gives CDR1 MGHRA, CDR2 YSYEKL. Trimming cost V 6 bases and J 5 bases, with 14 bases left between them. This CDR3 contains 14 residues. The DNA for the CDR3 is TGCGCCAGCAGTTACCGACTGGGGCACAATGAGCAGTTCTTC. Translated, it gives CASSYRLGHNEQFF.